The 29 T cell receptor beta chains listed next were all sequenced from one sample in a study of T cell responses to AZD1222 COVID-19 vaccine. Generated by immunoSEQ multiplex PCR, the TCRdb table keeps only in-frame clones and is missing some. The table records some 71,000 clones, 89% of them present only once. The sequencing used peripheral blood, collected 28 days after the second AZD1222 dose. The receptor source for this set is an adult who received the AZD1222 COVID-19 vaccine.

This rearrangement joins TRBV19 to TRBJ1-1; TRBD1 agrees at 11 bases. This CDR3 spans 14 amino acids. Germline assignment: CDR1 LNHDA and CDR2 SQIVND (reference sequence). J was trimmed by 0 bases and V by 6 bases; bases with no gene match: 0. DNA of the CDR3: TGTGCCAGTAGGGACAGGGGGCTGAACACTGAAGCTTTCTTT. Its translation: CASRDRGLNTEAFF.

This chain links TRBV5-1 with TRBJ1-2; 7 bases are shared with TRBD1. The CDR3 consists of 17 residues. Germline CDR1 and CDR2: SGHRS and YFSETQ. The junction had 13 bases not matched to a gene; V was cut back by 3 bases and J by 2 bases. The CDR3 region has the DNA TGCGCCAGCAGCTCATCAGGGGGGGTCTATCAAAACTATGGCTACACCTTC. Protein sequence: CASSSSGGVYQNYGYTF.

The CDR3 spells CAIASVTYEQYF. CDR3 sequence (DNA): TGTGCCATCGCCAGCGTAACCTACGAGCAGTACTTC. This rearrangement joins TRBV10-3 to TRBJ2-7, with D uncertain. The CDR3 contains 12 residues. Looked up from germline, CDR1 is ENHRY and CDR2 is SYGVKD. V lost 8 bases to trimming and J lost 2 bases, with 10 bases between them.

This clone was observed a few times. V is TRBV7-9 and J is TRBJ1-5; D unclear. Germline V CDR1 and CDR2: SEHNR, FQNEAQ (reference sequence). The CDR3 has 12 residues. Trimming removed 3 bases at V and 4 bases at J, with 4 bases between. The DNA for the CDR3 is TGTGCCAGCAGCTTCACGAATCAGCCCCAGCATTTT. Protein sequence: CASSFTNQPQHF.

The J gene is TRBJ2-7, the V gene TRBV5-1, with 7 positions matching TRBD1. Germline assignment: CDR1 SGHRS and CDR2 YFSETQ. V was clipped by 4 bases and J by 3 bases; unmatched bases: 7. The CDR3 extends over 14 amino acids. The DNA for the CDR3 is TGCGCCAGCAGCGGGGACAGATATATCTACGAGCAGTACTTC. As protein: CASSGDRYIYEQYF.

The chain employs TRBV5-1 and TRBJ1-1; unclear D gene. V was cut by 1 base and J by 0 bases, with 7 bases left in between. The CDR3 has 14 amino acids. Germline V lookup: CDR1 SGHRS, CDR2 YFSETQ. The CDR3, as DNA: TGCGCCAGCAGCTTGTATCGGGTGAACACTGAAGCTTTCTTT. Translated, it gives CASSLYRVNTEAFF.

V gene TRBV30 combines with J gene TRBJ1-1; 8 nucleotides line up with TRBD1. Trimming at V came to 5 bases and at J to 1 base, leaving 9 bases not matched to a gene. Germline V lookup: CDR1 GTSNPN, CDR2 SVGIG (reference sequence). The CDR3 covers 15 residues. The CDR3 nucleotides are TGTGCCTGGGGAACAGGGACAGGTTGGAACACTGAAGCTTTCTTT. Its protein product is CAWGTGTGWNTEAFF.

The chain joins TRBV7-3 to TRBJ1-4; D remains ambiguous. CDR1 is SGHTA and CDR2 is FQGTGA in the germline V gene. The length of the CDR3 is 16 residues. Trimming shortened V by 5 bases and J by 7 bases, and 20 bases separated the two germline ends. The chain's CDR3 is CASSPNWEVSSEKLFF. CDR3 DNA sequence: TGTGCCAGCAGCCCTAACTGGGAGGTCTCATCTGAAAAACTGTTTTTT.

The chain carries TRBV4-2 and TRBJ2-1; 15 bases agree with TRBD2. This CDR3 contains 17 residues. CDR1 is LGHNA, CDR2 YNFKEQ, per germline. Trimming at V came to 0 bases and at J to 10 bases, leaving 7 bases not matched to a gene. CDR3 sequence reads: CASSQEGLAGGLKEQFF. Here the CDR3 DNA reads TGTGCCAGCAGCCAAGAGGGACTAGCGGGAGGTTTGAAGGAGCAGTTCTTC.

The chain recombines TRBV5-4 with TRBJ2-7; no reliable D call. With 4 bases removed from V and 3 bases from J, the gap between germline ends came to 11 bases. This CDR3 is built from 13 residues. Germline CDR1 is SGHNT and CDR2 is YYREEE (reference sequence). CDR3 in amino acids: CASSPDINYEQYF. The DNA of the CDR3 is TGTGCCAGCAGCCCTGACATAAACTACGAGCAGTACTTC.

V is TRBV6-1 and J is TRBJ1-3; 7 bases agree with TRBD1. Trimming cost V 2 bases and J 0 bases; bases outside gene matches: 7. There are 17 residues in the CDR3. Germline CDR1 MNHNS, CDR2 SASEGT. Here the CDR3 DNA reads TGTGCCAGCAGTGAATTTGGCAGGGGGTTCTCTGGAAACACCATATATTTT. It yields the protein CASSEFGRGFSGNTIYF.

V and J are TRBV7-2 and TRBJ2-7, with TRBD2 as a possible D gene (5 bases). Between the trimmed V and J ends, which lost 3 bases and 6 bases, there was a span of 18 bases. Germline-derived CDR1 and CDR2 are SGHTA and FQGNSA. The CDR3 covers 15 residues. CDR3 protein: CASSLTKAVLGEQYF. DNA of the CDR3: TGTGCCAGCAGCTTGACAAAAGCGGTTTTGGGCGAGCAGTACTTC.

The chain has TRBV7-2 and TRBJ2-7; TRBD2 aligns across 9 bases. The J segment lost 4 bases and the V segment lost 2 bases, leaving 6 bases of the junction unmatched. The CDR3 is made up of 15 amino acids. CDR1 is SGHTA, CDR2 FQGNSA, per germline. Here the CDR3 reads CASSLIAGAKYEQYF. Here the CDR3 DNA reads TGTGCCAGCAGCTTAATAGCGGGAGCAAAATACGAGCAGTACTTC.

This chain joins TRBV18 and TRBJ1-1, with D maybe TRBD1 (5 bases). Trimming took 4 bases from V and 1 from J, leaving 16 bases between them. Germline CDR1 KGHSH, CDR2 LQKENI. The CDR3 covers 16 residues. The CDR3, as DNA: TGTGCCAGCTCACGTCCCGGGGGGGGTACGAACACTGAAGCTTTCTTT. Its protein product is CASSRPGGGTNTEAFF.

The chain links TRBV29-1 to TRBJ2-3, with 9 bases identical to TRBD2. V lost 7 bases and J lost 1; bases outside the gene matches: 9. The CDR3 runs to 15 residues. Germline loops: CDR1 SQVTM, CDR2 ANQGSEA. The CDR3 DNA sequence: TGCAGCGGCAAGCGGGAGGCGTCGCGCACAGATACGCAGTATTTT. Translation: CSGKREASRTDTQYF.

The chain uses TRBV6-5 and TRBJ1-5; a weak D match, TRBD1 (5 bases). The germline CDR1 and CDR2 sequences are MNHEY and SVGAGI. Deletions cut 6 bases from V and 1 base from J, with 10 bases between. There are 14 residues in the CDR3. The CDR3 region is CASRLDRSNQPQHF. CDR3 sequence (DNA): TGTGCCAGCAGGCTTGACAGAAGCAATCAGCCCCAGCATTTT.

The CDR3 spells CASSTTLGYEQYF. The DNA for the CDR3 is TGTGCCAGTAGTACCACCTTGGGGTACGAGCAGTACTTC. V and J are TRBV19 and TRBJ2-7; D uncertain. The V gene's germline CDR1 is LNHDA and CDR2 SQIVND (reference sequence). CDR3 size: 13 residues. The ends were cut back, 4 bases at V and 4 bases at J, with 11 bases in the middle.

The rearrangement uses TRBV28 and TRBJ2-1; D ambiguous. Germline V gene data show CDR1 as MDHEN and CDR2 as SYDVKM. V was pared by 6 bases and J by 5 bases, with 5 bases between. The CDR3 covers 11 residues. This chain's CDR3 is CASRTDNEQFF. In DNA, the CDR3 is TGTGCCAGCAGGACTGACAATGAGCAGTTCTTC.

The V and J genes are TRBV7-2 and TRBJ1-5; TRBD1 agrees at 9 bases. Germline V gene lookup returns CDR1 SGHTA and CDR2 FQGNSA. The CDR3 runs to 15 residues. V was clipped by 4 bases and J by 6 bases; unmatched bases: 7. CDR3: CASSSRTGEGQPQHF. In DNA, the CDR3 is TGTGCCAGCAGCTCCCGGACAGGGGAGGGTCAGCCCCAGCATTTT.

The chain has TRBV5-1 and TRBJ2-3; 11 nucleotides agree with TRBD1. The germline V gene has CDR1 SGHRS and CDR2 YFSETQ. The V and J ends lost 4 bases and 5 bases, in that order; junction bases with no gene match: 6. The CDR3 is made up of 15 amino acids. The CDR3 is CASSLGQGARDTQYF. CDR3 nucleotides: TGCGCCAGCAGCCTAGGACAGGGGGCTAGAGATACGCAGTATTTT.

The chain is built from TRBV27 and TRBJ1-6, with 8 bases fitting TRBD1. V lost 6 bases to trimming and J lost 5 bases; unmatched junction nucleotides: 9. The CDR3 contains 16 residues. Germline CDR1 reads MNHEY; CDR2 reads SMNVEV (reference sequence). CDR3 DNA: TGTGCCAGCAGGACCCTTCAGGACAGGGATAATTCACCCCTCCACTTT. Its translation: CASRTLQDRDNSPLHF.

V usage is TRBV27 and J usage is TRBJ2-7; TRBD2 might be the D (5 bases). V was shortened by 2 bases and J by 5 bases, with 13 bases between the two germline ends. The CDR3 spans 14 residues. Germline V lookup: CDR1 MNHEY, CDR2 SMNVEV (reference sequence). CDR3 sequence (DNA): TGTGCCAGCAGTTTAGGTGGGAGAGGCAACGAGCAGTACTTC. Residues: CASSLGGRGNEQYF.

The rearrangement joins TRBV28 to TRBJ1-5; perhaps TRBD1 as D (5 bases). V dropped 6 bases and J dropped 0 bases, with 24 bases sitting between them. The CDR3 loop spans 19 amino acids. Germline V lookup: CDR1 MDHEN, CDR2 SYDVKM. The CDR3: CASSSERGYGRVSNQPQHF. In DNA form, the CDR3 reads TGTGCCAGCAGCTCTGAAAGGGGCTACGGTAGGGTTAGCAATCAGCCCCAGCATTTT.

The V call is TRBV14, the J call TRBJ2-5; 8 nucleotides agree with TRBD1. Germline CDR1 reads SGHDN; CDR2 reads FVKESK. V lost 5 bases to trimming and J lost 1 base; unmatched junction nucleotides: 3. The CDR3 is made up of 14 amino acids. CDR3 coding DNA: TGTGCCAGCAGCTCAGGGGGCCTCCAAGAGACCCAGTACTTC. Protein product: CASSSGGLQETQYF.

The sample holds one count of this clone. The chain combines TRBV7-9 with TRBJ1-3; D call uncertain. V was shortened by 1 base and J by 3 bases, with 7 bases between the two germline ends. This CDR3 has 14 amino acids. Germline V lookup: CDR1 SEHNR, CDR2 FQNEAQ (reference sequence). As DNA, the CDR3 is TGTGCCAGCAGCTTAGTATCCGGTGGAAACACCATATATTTT. It yields the protein CASSLVSGGNTIYF. Based on the CDR3 plus reference TRBV7-9 and TRBJ1-3, the full variable domain is DTGVSQNPRHKITKRGQNVTFRCDPISEHNRLYWYRQTLGQGPEFLTYFQNEAQLEKSRLLSDRFSAERPKGSFSTLEIQRTEQGDSAMYLCASSLVSGGNTIYFGEGSWLTVV.

The rearrangement joins TRBV28 to TRBJ2-5; possible D gene TRBD2, 6 bases. Trimming shortened V by 1 base and J by 5 bases, and 11 bases separated the two germline ends. CDR3 length: 14 residues. CDR1 and CDR2 (germline): MDHEN, SYDVKM. The CDR3 loop reads CASSLLLGRETQYF. The CDR3 nucleotides are TGTGCCAGCAGTTTATTATTGGGGAGGGAGACCCAGTACTTC.

The chain joins TRBV28 to TRBJ2-7; D is ambiguous. CDR3 length: 11 residues. Per germline, CDR1 MDHEN and CDR2 SYDVKM. Trimming stripped 4 bases from V and 3 bases from J, with 4 bases between. The CDR3 here is CASSSLYEQYF. As DNA, the CDR3 is TGTGCCAGCAGTTCCCTCTACGAGCAGTACTTC.

This clone has only one observation. The chain recombines TRBV4-2 with TRBJ2-7; 7 bases align to TRBD1. The CDR3 is 16 amino acids. Germline values: CDR1 LGHNA, CDR2 YNFKEQ. J gave up 1 base and V 1 base, and 7 bases lay outside the gene matches. As DNA, the CDR3 is TGTGCCAGCAGCCAAGTCCAACAGGGGAGATCCTACGAGCAGTACTTC. Translated: CASSQVQQGRSYEQYF.

V is TRBV18 and J is TRBJ2-2; 7 nucleotides align to TRBD2. CDR3 length: 14 amino acids. CDR1 is KGHSH and CDR2 is LQKENI in the germline V gene. Trimming took 0 bases from V and 6 from J; bases not matched to a gene: 1. CDR3 DNA sequence: TGTGCCAGCTCACCACCGGGAGGGCCCGGGGAGCTGTTTTTT. Translating it yields CASSPPGGPGELFF.